The 8 T cell receptor beta chains given below trace back to one sample, sequenced in a study of OX40 agonist ivuxolimab in advanced cancers. The protocol was immunoSEQ multiplex PCR, while the TCRdb copy is restricted to in-frame clones and leaves out a portion. This sample has around 20,000 clones, with about 70% found just once. The specimen comprised CD4+ or CD8+ T cells sorted from blood, sampled in a trial of the OX40 agonist ivuxolimab. The receptors shown here come from an adult with an advanced solid tumor such as melanoma, head and neck, liver or kidney cancer.

This clone has a handful of counts. The J gene is TRBJ2-1, the V gene TRBV19; the D is unclear. CDR3 length: 15 residues. Per the germline V gene, CDR1 is LNHDA and CDR2 is SQIVND (reference sequence). The ends were cut back, 4 bases at V and 3 bases at J, with 13 bases in the middle. The chain's CDR3 is CASSTDPSLYNEQFF. The CDR3 coding sequence is TGTGCCAGTAGTACGGACCCATCCCTCTACAATGAGCAGTTCTTC.

The CDR3 DNA follows: TGTGCCAGTGGACTGGGTAGGAACACTGAAGCTTTCTTT. Translating it yields CASGLGRNTEAFF. The chain employs TRBV11-3 and TRBJ1-1; D unresolved. The V and J ends lost 9 bases and 1 base respectively, with 12 bases between them. The CDR3 sequence is 13 residues long. The germline V gene has CDR1 SGHNT and CDR2 YENEEA.

J is TRBJ1-2 and V is TRBV7-9, with D uncertain. The V end lost 11 bases, the J end lost 12 bases, and 16 bases lay between the germline ends. The CDR3 is made up of 10 amino acids. Germline values: CDR1 SEHNR, CDR2 FQNEAQ (reference sequence). The CDR3 reads CAFPTVAHTF. The CDR3 DNA reads TGTGCCTTCCCCACAGTGGCCCACACCTTC.

The gene calls are TRBV23-1 and TRBJ2-3; either TRBD1 or TRBD2 may supply D (5 bases each). TRBV23-1 is placed among ORFs of uncertain function. There are 15 residues in the CDR3. V lost 0 bases and J lost 2, with 9 bases in between. The CDR3 reads CASSQSPGLTDTQYF. The CDR3 region has the DNA TGCGCCAGCAGTCAATCACCGGGGCTCACAGATACGCAGTATTTT.

For this clone: Different DNA sequences within this sample yield the same CDR3. The chain uses TRBV6-5 and TRBJ1-1; D uncertain. The CDR3 totals 14 residues. The V gene's germline CDR1 is MNHEY and CDR2 SVGAGI. V was pared by 2 bases and J by 1 base, with 8 bases between. CDR3 protein: CASSYHDENTEAFF. CDR3 bases: TGTGCCAGCAGTTACCACGACGAGAACACTGAAGCTTTCTTT.

Regarding this clone: The same CDR3 is also encoded by other DNA sequences in this sample. The DNA of the CDR3 is TGTGCCACCAGCAGAGATCAATATTCTGAAGCTTTCTTT. Protein: CATSRDQYSEAFF. The rearrangement joins TRBV15 to TRBJ1-1, with unresolved D. Trimming took 0 bases from V and 6 from J, leaving 8 bases between them. The CDR3 has 13 amino acids. CDR1 and CDR2 from the germline V gene are LNHNV and YYDKDF (reference sequence). Drawing the rest from reference TRBV15 and TRBJ1-1, the complete variable domain is DAMVIQNPRYQVTQFGKPVTLSCSQTLNHNVMYWYQQKSSQAPKLLFHYYDKDFNNEADTPDNFQSRRPNTSFCFLDIRSPGLGDTAMYLCATSRDQYSEAFFGQGTRLTVV.

The V gene is TRBV27, the J gene TRBJ1-2; D not certain. Germline V CDR1 and CDR2: MNHEY, SMNVEV (reference sequence). CDR3 length: 13 residues. V gave up 6 bases and J gave up 4 bases, with 12 bases separating them. The CDR3 reads CASSQRDGYGYTF. CDR3 DNA: TGTGCCAGCAGCCAACGGGATGGCTATGGCTACACCTTC.

The genes are TRBV7-8 and TRBJ2-7, with 10 bases that match TRBD1. The CDR3 is 14 residues long. Trimming cost V 1 base and J 7 bases; bases outside gene matches: 4. Germline values: CDR1 SGHVS, CDR2 FQNEAQ. CDR3 nucleotide sequence: TGTGCCAGCAGCTTAGGCGGACAGGGGGAGGAGCAGTACTTC. It yields the protein CASSLGGQGEEQYF.